This passage covers 13 T cell receptor beta chains from one sample sequenced in a study of T cell repertoires in cytomegalovirus infection. Their recognized antigens are unknown. TCRdb independently ran MiXCR on the reads; one entry per CDR3 protein. The table has hundreds of thousands of distinct CDR3 sequences, around a third seen once; the top ten hold 15% to 20%. The specimen was cultured PBMCs, collected from culture after CMV antigen stimulation. The receptors were gathered from a human donor in good health (CMV status not recorded). Some clones in this sample may be carry-over from other donors' samples.

The CDR3 here is CASSLTTLLGGELFF. CDR3 coding DNA: TGTGCCAGCAGCTTAACTACGCTTTTGGGCGGGGAGCTGTTTTTT. The rearrangement uses TRBV7-2 and TRBJ2-2; D remains unclear. CDR1 is SGHTA, CDR2 FQGNSA, per germline. CDR3 length equals 15 residues. The V end lost 2 bases, the J end lost 7 bases, and 14 bases lay between the germline ends. Combining the CDR3 with reference TRBV7-2 and TRBJ2-2 gives the whole variable domain GAGVSQSPSNKVTEKGKDVELRCDPISGHTALYWYRQSLGQGLEFLIYFQGNSAPDKSGLPSDRFSAERTGGSVSTLTIQRTQQEDSAVYLCASSLTTLLGGELFFGEGSRLTVL.

The chain is built from TRBV29-1 and TRBJ2-5; D call uncertain. Germline V gives CDR1 SQVTM, CDR2 ANQGSEA. The CDR3 totals 12 residues. The V gene lost 4 bases and the J gene lost 2 bases, with 8 bases spanning the gap. In DNA, the CDR3 is TGCAGCGTTGCCAGGCAACAAGAGACCCAGTACTTC. Translated, it gives CSVARQQETQYF.

The CDR3 nucleotides read TGCAGCGTCCTCGGGACTGCGAGCTCCTACGAGCAGTACTTC. This translates into CSVLGTASSYEQYF. The rearrangement joins TRBV29-1 to TRBJ2-7, with D perhaps TRBD2 (6 bases). This CDR3 contains 14 residues. V dropped 6 bases and J dropped 0 bases, with 15 bases sitting between them. Germline V CDR1 and CDR2: SQVTM, ANQGSEA.

At least ten counts were recorded for this clonotype. V usage is TRBV7-2 and J usage is TRBJ2-7; no firm D call. CDR3 length equals 12 residues. Trimming stripped 5 bases from V and 0 bases from J, with 5 bases between. The germline V gene encodes CDR1 SGHTA and CDR2 FQGNSA. The CDR3 reads CASSRTSYEQYF. For the CDR3, the DNA is TGTGCCAGCAGCCGAACCTCCTACGAGCAGTACTTC.

The gene calls are TRBV7-9 and TRBJ1-1, with 10 bases matching TRBD1. This CDR3 comprises 14 residues. V was pared by 5 bases and J by 2 bases, with 2 bases of the junction left unmatched. CDR1 is SEHNR and CDR2 is FQNEAQ in the germline V gene (reference sequence). CDR3 protein: CASSGDRGNTEAFF. As DNA, the CDR3 is TGTGCCAGCAGCGGGGACAGGGGTAACACTGAAGCTTTCTTT.

This clonotype turned up a few times. The chain couples TRBV12-3 or TRBV12-4 to TRBJ2-2, with D perhaps matching TRBD2 (6 bases). Deletions cut 8 bases from V and 1 base from J, with 14 bases between. The CDR3 has 15 amino acids. DNA for the CDR3: TGTGCCAGCCGGGGTGGCGGGGAGAACACCGGGGAGCTGTTTTTT. Amino acid sequence: CASRGGGENTGELFF.

V is TRBV23-1 and J is TRBJ1-5; 8 bases are shared with TRBD1. Being an ORF, TRBV23-1 has a function that is uncertain. The CDR3 is 14 amino acids. The V gene end was trimmed by 6 bases and the J gene end by 7 bases; junction bases not matched to a gene: 8. The CDR3 nucleotides read TGCGCCAGCAGGAGACAGGGGCCTAGGCAGCCCCAGCATTTT. Amino acids: CASRRQGPRQPQHF.

This clonotype was seen a handful of times. This sequence joins TRBV7-9 and TRBJ1-1; no clear D. In germline, CDR1 is SEHNR, CDR2 FQNEAQ (reference sequence). This CDR3 contains 16 residues. The V and J ends lost 4 bases and 4 bases respectively, with 19 bases between them. The CDR3 reads CASSSSGRKGGTEAFF. CDR3 DNA: TGTGCCAGCAGCTCCTCGGGTAGAAAGGGCGGCACTGAAGCTTTCTTT.

This clonotype was found a few times. The rearrangement uses TRBV6-1 and TRBJ1-1, with D possibly being TRBD1 (5 bases). The CDR3 consists of 16 residues. Germline V gene data show CDR1 as MNHNS and CDR2 as SASEGT. V lost 5 bases and J 0 bases, leaving 16 bases between the germline ends. The CDR3 region is CASSSGGGNLNTEAFF. The CDR3 region has the DNA TGTGCCAGCAGTTCCGGGGGGGGGAATTTGAACACTGAAGCTTTCTTT.

This chain links TRBV7-6 with TRBJ2-5, with 13 bases fitting TRBD2. Trimming took 4 bases from V and 3 from J; bases not matched to a gene: 5. The CDR3 has 16 residues. Germline assignment: CDR1 SGHVS and CDR2 FNYEAQ. The CDR3 spells CASSSSLAGGEETQYF. The CDR3, as DNA: TGTGCCAGCAGCTCTTCACTAGCGGGAGGGGAAGAGACCCAGTACTTC.

This clonotype was counted between two and nine times. This chain connects TRBV11-3 to TRBJ2-3, with 7 bases matching TRBD2. V gave up 2 bases and J gave up 3 bases; unmatched junction bases: 8. The germline gives CDR1 SGHNT, CDR2 YENEEA. The CDR3 is made up of 16 amino acids. The CDR3 sequence is CASSLSLSGETDTQYF. DNA for the CDR3: TGTGCCAGCAGCTTATCCCTGAGCGGGGAGACAGATACGCAGTATTTT.

This clonotype was found many times. CDR3 nucleotide sequence: TGTGCCAGCAGCTTAGTTTCAGGGGGGACCTCCTACGAGCAGTACTTC. Its protein is CASSLVSGGTSYEQYF. The rearrangement uses TRBV7-2 and TRBJ2-7; a possible D gene is TRBD1 (7 bases). The CDR3 is made up of 16 amino acids. The germline V gene has CDR1 SGHTA and CDR2 FQGNSA. Between the trimmed V and J ends, which lost 1 base and 0 bases, there was a span of 13 bases.

This clonotype has just a few counts. CDR3 coding DNA: TGTGCCAGCAGTAGGACACCGAACACCGGGGAGCTGTTTTTT. Protein: CASSRTPNTGELFF. This chain uses TRBV6-2 or TRBV6-3 with TRBJ2-2, with D possibly TRBD1 on 5 matching bases. From germline, CDR1 is MNHEY and CDR2 SVGEGT. CDR3 length: 14 amino acids. V dropped 5 bases and J dropped 0 bases, with 7 bases sitting between them.